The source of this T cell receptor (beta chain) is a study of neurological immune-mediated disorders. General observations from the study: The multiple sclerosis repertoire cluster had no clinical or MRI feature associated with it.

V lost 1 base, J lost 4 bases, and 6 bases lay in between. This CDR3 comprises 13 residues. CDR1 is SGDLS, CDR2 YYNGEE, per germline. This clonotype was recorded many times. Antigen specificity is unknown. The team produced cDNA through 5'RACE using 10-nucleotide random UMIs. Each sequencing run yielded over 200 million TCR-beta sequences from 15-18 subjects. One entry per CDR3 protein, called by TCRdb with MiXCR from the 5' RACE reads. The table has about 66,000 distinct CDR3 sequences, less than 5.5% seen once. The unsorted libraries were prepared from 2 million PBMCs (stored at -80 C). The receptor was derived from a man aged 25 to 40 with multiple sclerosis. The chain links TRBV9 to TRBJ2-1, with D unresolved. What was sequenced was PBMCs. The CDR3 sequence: CASSVSRYNEQFF. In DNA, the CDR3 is TGTGCCAGCAGCGTATCGCGTTACAATGAGCAGTTCTTC.